This entry lists 27 T cell receptor beta chains sequenced from one sample in a study of blood T cell repertoires in COVID-19. The table came from immunoSEQ multiplex PCR; TCRdb's copy has only in-frame clones and leaves some out. The profile shows 150,000 or so clones, approximately 84% of them singletons. Sequencing input: peripheral blood. The receptors shown here come from a human donor in a cohort sampled during active COVID-19.

As DNA, the CDR3 is TGTGCCAGCAGTTACACCGGACAGTTCTCCTACGAGCAGTACTTC. Its translation is CASSYTGQFSYEQYF. The chain carries TRBV6-5 and TRBJ2-7; a possible D gene is TRBD1 (6 bases). The length of the CDR3 is 15 residues. V was trimmed by 2 bases and J by 0 bases, leaving 11 bases between them. The germline V gene has CDR1 MNHEY and CDR2 SVGAGI.

The chain combines TRBV11-2 with TRBJ2-1; 11 nucleotides align to TRBD2. V was pared by 4 bases and J by 7 bases, with 6 bases of the junction left unmatched. There are 15 residues in the CDR3. Germline V gene data show CDR1 as SGHAT and CDR2 as FQNNGV. CDR3 sequence reads: CASSWAGTSGNEQFF. The CDR3, as DNA: TGTGCCAGCAGCTGGGCCGGGACTAGCGGAAATGAGCAGTTCTTC. The complete variable domain, with remaining parts taken from reference TRBV11-2 and TRBJ2-1, reads EAGVAQSPRYKIIEKRQSVAFWCNPISGHATLYWYQQILGQGPKLLIQFQNNGVVDDSQLPKDRFSAERLKGVDSTLKIQPAKLEDSAVYLCASSWAGTSGNEQFFGPGTRLTVL.

The rearrangement uses TRBV4-2 and TRBJ2-1; TRBD2 matches at 11 bases. Looked up from germline, CDR1 is LGHNA and CDR2 is YNFKEQ. There are 17 residues in the CDR3. V was pared by 2 bases and J by 1 base, with 4 bases of the junction left unmatched. CDR3 nucleotide sequence: TGTGCCAGCAGCCAACTTAGCGGGAGGGTGTCCTACAATGAGCAGTTCTTC. It specifies CASSQLSGRVSYNEQFF.

The chain joins TRBV11-3 to TRBJ1-1, with 9 bases identical to TRBD1. Germline V gene lookup returns CDR1 SGHNT and CDR2 YENEEA. The CDR3 runs 13 residues. V shed 4 bases and J 9 bases; nucleotides not matched to a gene: 6. The CDR3 here is CASSSDRGEKAFF. CDR3 nucleotides: TGTGCCAGCAGCTCGGACAGGGGAGAAAAAGCTTTCTTT.

Here the CDR3 reads CASSARLAGSDTQYF. The CDR3 DNA reads as TGTGCCAGCAGCGCGAGACTAGCGGGATCAGATACGCAGTATTTT. This rearrangement joins TRBV9 to TRBJ2-3; 11 bases map to TRBD2. The CDR3 has 15 residues. In germline, CDR1 is SGDLS, CDR2 YYNGEE. With 3 bases clipped from V and 4 bases from J, the junction kept 4 bases outside the gene matches.

The rearrangement joins TRBV5-1 to TRBJ1-5; 7 bases are shared with TRBD1. The CDR3 contains 14 residues. Trimming removed 4 bases from V and 4 bases from J; junction bases left unmatched: 5. Germline assignment: CDR1 SGHRS and CDR2 YFSETQ. The DNA for the CDR3 is TGCGCCAGCAGCCTGGGACAGAGAAATCAGCCCCAGCATTTT. Its protein product is CASSLGQRNQPQHF. Filled out from reference TRBV5-1 and TRBJ1-5, the complete variable domain reads KAGVTQTPRYLIKTRGQQVTLSCSPISGHRSVSWYQQTPGQGLQFLFEYFSETQRNKGNFPGRFSGRQFSNSRSEMNVSTLELGDSALYLCASSLGQRNQPQHFGDGTRLSIL.

The chain uses TRBV6-1 and TRBJ1-2; D ambiguous. CDR3 length: 13 residues. CDR1 is MNHNS, CDR2 SASEGT, per germline. The V and J ends lost 1 base and 7 bases respectively, with 10 bases between them. The CDR3 DNA reads TGTGCCAGCAGTGAAGGCTCTGGAGTTGGCTACACCTTC. Translating it yields CASSEGSGVGYTF.

The V and J genes are TRBV11-3 and TRBJ2-2; D might be TRBD2 (5 bases). CDR1 and CDR2 from the germline V gene are SGHNT and YENEEA. The germline V and J ends were trimmed by 2 bases and 4 bases, with 14 bases remaining between them. The CDR3 sequence is 16 residues long. CDR3: CASSLRESVSTGELFF. CDR3 nucleotides: TGTGCCAGCAGCTTACGGGAATCCGTCAGCACCGGGGAGCTGTTTTTT.

The chain is built from TRBV6-5 and TRBJ1-2; D may be TRBD1 (5 bases). Germline-derived CDR1 and CDR2 are MNHEY and SVGAGI. CDR3 length: 15 amino acids. V was cut by 8 bases and J by 6 bases, with 22 bases left in between. The CDR3 DNA sequence: TGTGCCAGCCTTTCCCCACGGGCAGGGAAAGATGGCTACACCTTC. It codes for CASLSPRAGKDGYTF.

This chain joins TRBV10-3 and TRBJ1-2; 7 positions match TRBD1. Germline V lookup: CDR1 ENHRY, CDR2 SYGVKD. The J segment lost 3 bases and the V segment lost 6 bases, leaving 4 bases of the junction unmatched. This CDR3 comprises 13 residues. Here the CDR3 DNA reads TGTGCCATCAGCGACAGGGAATACTATGGCTACACCTTC. It translates to CAISDREYYGYTF.

The V and J genes are TRBV4-2 and TRBJ2-1; tentative D call: TRBD2 (6 bases). This CDR3 comprises 13 residues. Trimming left V 6 bases short and J 10 bases short, with 16 bases between. The germline gives CDR1 LGHNA, CDR2 YNFKEQ. CDR3 sequence reads: CASRSLAKREQFF. The CDR3 DNA reads TGTGCCAGCAGAAGCCTAGCGAAGAGGGAGCAGTTCTTC.

The V and J genes are TRBV19 and TRBJ2-1; D is possibly TRBD2 (5 bases). CDR1 is LNHDA and CDR2 is SQIVND in the germline V gene (reference sequence). Trimming pared 3 bases from V and 4 bases from J, leaving 16 bases between. This CDR3 spans 16 amino acids. Here the CDR3 reads CASSIGIGRSYNEQFF. CDR3 in DNA: TGTGCCAGTAGTATCGGCATAGGGAGATCGTACAATGAGCAGTTCTTC.

The CDR3 spells CASSQTWAGTEAFF. As DNA, the CDR3 is TGTGCCAGCAGTCAGACGTGGGCGGGCACTGAAGCTTTCTTT. The rearrangement uses TRBV3-1 (or the pseudogene TRBV3-2) and TRBJ1-1; D gene ambiguous. Germline-derived CDR1 and CDR2 are LGHDT and YNNKEL (reference sequence). The germline V and J ends were trimmed by 6 bases and 4 bases, with 15 bases remaining between them. The length of the CDR3 is 14 residues.

The V call is TRBV7-2, the J call TRBJ2-2; 8 nucleotides agree with TRBD2. J lost 0 bases, V lost 6 bases, and 9 bases had no gene match. The CDR3 loop spans 17 amino acids. In germline, CDR1 is SGHTA, CDR2 FQGNSA. CDR3: CASRGSGAGANTGELFF. The CDR3 region has the DNA TGTGCCAGCAGAGGGAGTGGAGCGGGGGCGAACACCGGGGAGCTGTTTTTT.

The V call is TRBV14, the J call TRBJ2-1; D is unclear. The germline CDR1 and CDR2 sequences are SGHDN and FVKESK. The CDR3 loop spans 13 amino acids. V was pared by 3 bases and J by 12 bases, with 15 bases between. CDR3: CASSHRRHQRQFF. In DNA, the CDR3 is TGTGCCAGCAGCCATAGAAGACACCAGAGGCAGTTCTTC.

This sequence joins TRBV7-2 and TRBJ1-6, with D maybe TRBD1 (5 bases). Germline CDR1 and CDR2: SGHTA and FQGNSA. This CDR3 has 19 amino acids. V gave up 1 base and J gave up 0 bases, with 16 bases separating them. The CDR3 nucleotides are TGTGCCAGCAGCTTAGTGGGGGAGGGGTTAAGCTCCTATAATTCACCCCTCCACTTT. Residues: CASSLVGEGLSSYNSPLHF.

V and J are TRBV25-1 and TRBJ2-1, with 7 positions matching TRBD2. The J segment lost 4 bases and the V segment lost 8 bases, leaving 11 bases of the junction unmatched. CDR3 length: 15 residues. Germline V gene lookup returns CDR1 MGHDK and CDR2 SYGVNS. The CDR3: CASYPGGLDYNEQFF. The CDR3 DNA sequence: TGTGCCAGCTATCCCGGAGGACTAGATTACAATGAGCAGTTCTTC.

The chain is built from TRBV19 and TRBJ2-4, with 8 bases matching TRBD1. V shed 4 bases, J shed 8 bases, and the junction held 1 base outside the gene matches. Germline CDR1 LNHDA, CDR2 SQIVND (reference sequence). The CDR3 has 12 residues. The CDR3 is CASSTGGYIQYF. The DNA of the CDR3 is TGTGCCAGTAGTACAGGGGGCTACATTCAGTACTTC.

The chain is built from TRBV9 and TRBJ2-1, with D unresolved. The CDR3 consists of 13 residues. Germline-derived CDR1 and CDR2 are SGDLS and YYNGEE. The ends were cut back, 0 bases at V and 6 bases at J, with 7 bases in the middle. CDR3: CASSVASGNEQFF. The DNA for the CDR3 is TGTGCCAGCAGCGTAGCTTCAGGCAATGAGCAGTTCTTC.

The chain combines TRBV6-2 or TRBV6-3 with TRBJ1-5, with 9 bases fitting TRBD1. CDR3 length: 19 amino acids. V shed 2 bases, J shed 1 base, and the junction held 12 bases outside the gene matches. Germline CDR1 is MNHEY and CDR2 is SVGEGT. This chain's CDR3 is CASSYHHTDRGGSNQPQHF. DNA for the CDR3: TGTGCCAGCAGTTACCATCACACGGACAGGGGAGGGAGCAATCAGCCCCAGCATTTT.

The chain couples TRBV5-1 to TRBJ2-2; 7 bases map to TRBD1. Looked up from germline, CDR1 is SGHRS and CDR2 is YFSETQ. The CDR3 spans 15 residues. V dropped 5 bases and J dropped 1; count of bases not matched to a gene: 5. The CDR3 protein is CASRQTGVNTGELFF. Written as DNA, the CDR3 is TGCGCCAGCAGACAAACAGGGGTGAACACCGGGGAGCTGTTTTTT.

This clone has a handful of counts. The rearrangement joins TRBV5-6 to TRBJ2-1; TRBD2 aligns across 12 bases. This CDR3 comprises 15 residues. The V gene's germline CDR1 is SGHDT and CDR2 YYEEEE. With V trimmed by 3 bases and J by 9 bases, 7 bases remained unmatched. CDR3 in amino acids: CASSSGTSGLIEQFF. The CDR3 DNA follows: TGTGCCAGCAGCTCCGGGACTAGCGGGCTTATTGAGCAGTTCTTC. Combining the CDR3 with reference TRBV5-6 and TRBJ2-1 gives the whole variable domain DAGVTQSPTHLIKTRGQQVTLRCSPKSGHDTVSWYQQALGQGPQFIFQYYEEEERQRGNFPDRFSGHQFPNYSSELNVNALLLGDSALYLCASSSGTSGLIEQFFGPGTRLTVL.

This sequence joins TRBV3-1 (or the pseudogene TRBV3-2) and TRBJ1-1; perhaps TRBD1 as D (5 bases). The V gene's germline CDR1 is LGHDT and CDR2 YNNKEL (reference sequence). V was pared by 4 bases and J by 4 bases, with 13 bases between. The length of the CDR3 is 14 residues. The DNA for the CDR3 is TGTGCCAGCAGCCCCCTGAATCAGGGCACTGAAGCTTTCTTT. It codes for CASSPLNQGTEAFF.

Comment on this clone: The same CDR3 also results from other DNA sequences found in this sample. The rearrangement links TRBV18 to TRBJ1-2, with D unresolved. The germline V and J ends were trimmed by 1 base and 6 bases, with 9 bases remaining between them. The CDR3 spans 13 residues. Looked up from germline, CDR1 is KGHSH and CDR2 is LQKENI. In nucleotides, the CDR3 is TGTGCCAGCTCACCACTTGGAGGCGATGGCTACACCTTC. Its protein product is CASSPLGGDGYTF.

CDR3 coding DNA: TGCGCCAGTTCACAAACAAGACAGGGGGCCACTGAAGCTTTCTTT. This translates into CASSQTRQGATEAFF. The chain carries TRBV5-1 and TRBJ1-1; 10 bases fit TRBD1. Unmatched junction bases numbered 11, after V lost 8 bases and J lost 4 bases. This CDR3 has 15 residues. CDR1 is SGHRS, CDR2 YFSETQ, per germline.

V is TRBV5-6 and J is TRBJ1-1; 9 nucleotides line up with TRBD1. J was trimmed by 10 bases and V by 2 bases; bases with no gene match: 6. From germline, CDR1 is SGHDT and CDR2 YYEEEE. The CDR3 contains 13 residues. CDR3 DNA: TGTGCCAGCAGCTTAGGACAGGGGCGACGAGCTTTCTTT. Its translation is CASSLGQGRRAFF.

The V call is TRBV18, the J call TRBJ1-1; 8 positions match TRBD1. In germline, CDR1 is KGHSH, CDR2 LQKENI. The CDR3 totals 13 residues. The trim removed 5 bases at V and 7 bases at J, leaving 6 bases unmatched. CDR3 amino acids: CASSKQGEGEAFF. The CDR3 bases are TGTGCCAGCTCAAAACAGGGGGAAGGTGAAGCTTTCTTT.